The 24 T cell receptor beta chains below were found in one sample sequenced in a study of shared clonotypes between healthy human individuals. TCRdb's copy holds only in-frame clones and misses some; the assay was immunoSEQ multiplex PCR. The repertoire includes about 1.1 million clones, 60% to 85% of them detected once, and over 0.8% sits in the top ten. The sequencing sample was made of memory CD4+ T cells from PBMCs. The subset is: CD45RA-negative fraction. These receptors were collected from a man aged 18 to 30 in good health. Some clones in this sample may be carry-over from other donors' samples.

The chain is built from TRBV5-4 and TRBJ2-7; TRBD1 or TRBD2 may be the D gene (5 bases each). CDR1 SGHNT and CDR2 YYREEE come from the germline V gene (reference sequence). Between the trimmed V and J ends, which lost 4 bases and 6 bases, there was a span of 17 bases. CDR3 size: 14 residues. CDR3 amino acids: CASSPGTERGEQYF. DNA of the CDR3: TGTGCCAGCAGCCCTGGGACGGAGAGGGGCGAGCAGTACTTC. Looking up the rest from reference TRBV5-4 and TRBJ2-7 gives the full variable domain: ETGVTQSPTHLIKTRGQQVTLRCSSQSGHNTVSWYQQALGQGPQFIFQYYREEENGRGNFPPRFSGLQFPNYSSELNVNALELDDSALYLCASSPGTERGEQYFGPGTRLTVT.

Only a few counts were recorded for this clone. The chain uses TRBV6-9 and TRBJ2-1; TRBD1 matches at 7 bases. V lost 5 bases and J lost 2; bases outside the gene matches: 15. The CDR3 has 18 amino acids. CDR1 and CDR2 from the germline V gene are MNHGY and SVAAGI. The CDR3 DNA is TGTGCCAGCAGTCTACCCCCACCTGACAGGGAACCCTACAATGAGCAGTTCTTC. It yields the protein CASSLPPPDREPYNEQFF.

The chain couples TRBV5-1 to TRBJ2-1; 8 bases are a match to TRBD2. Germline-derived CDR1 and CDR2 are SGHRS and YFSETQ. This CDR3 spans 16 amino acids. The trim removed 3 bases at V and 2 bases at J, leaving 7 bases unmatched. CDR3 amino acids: CASSYQAGAAYNEQFF. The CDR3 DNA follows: TGCGCCAGCAGCTACCAAGCGGGGGCAGCCTACAATGAGCAGTTCTTC.

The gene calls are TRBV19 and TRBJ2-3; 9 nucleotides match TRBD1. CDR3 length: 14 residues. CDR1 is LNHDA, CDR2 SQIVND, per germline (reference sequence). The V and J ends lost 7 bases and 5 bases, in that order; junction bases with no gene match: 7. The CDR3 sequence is CASTNRGHGDTQYF. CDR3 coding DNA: TGTGCCAGTACAAACAGGGGGCATGGAGATACGCAGTATTTT. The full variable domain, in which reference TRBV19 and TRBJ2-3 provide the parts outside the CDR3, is DGGITQSPKYLFRKEGQNVTLSCEQNLNHDAMYWYRQDPGQGLRLIYYSQIVNDFQKGDIAEGYSVSREKKESFPLTVTSAQKNPTAFYLCASTNRGHGDTQYFGPGTRLTVL.

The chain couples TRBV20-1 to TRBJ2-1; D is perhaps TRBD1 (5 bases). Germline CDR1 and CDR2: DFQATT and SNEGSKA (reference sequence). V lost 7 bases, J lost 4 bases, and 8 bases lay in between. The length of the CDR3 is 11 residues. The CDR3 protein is CSEGRYNEQFF. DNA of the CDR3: TGCAGTGAGGGGCGTTACAATGAGCAGTTCTTC.

The CDR3, as DNA: TGTGCCAGCAGCACTGGATTAAGCAAAAACATTCAGTACTTC. Protein product: CASSTGLSKNIQYF. The chain uses TRBV5-4 and TRBJ2-4; D is unclear. Germline-derived CDR1 and CDR2 are SGHNT and YYREEE (reference sequence). V was trimmed by 4 bases and J by 3 bases, leaving 11 bases between them. The CDR3 extends over 14 amino acids. The full variable domain, its missing parts supplied by reference TRBV5-4 and TRBJ2-4, is ETGVTQSPTHLIKTRGQQVTLRCSSQSGHNTVSWYQQALGQGPQFIFQYYREEENGRGNFPPRFSGLQFPNYSSELNVNALELDDSALYLCASSTGLSKNIQYFGAGTRLSVL.

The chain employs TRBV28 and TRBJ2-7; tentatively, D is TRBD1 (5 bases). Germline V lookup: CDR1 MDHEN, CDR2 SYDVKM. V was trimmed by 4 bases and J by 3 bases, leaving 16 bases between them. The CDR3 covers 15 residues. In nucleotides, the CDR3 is TGTGCCAGCAGTTCTTCAGGGTATGGGTTCTACGAGCAGTACTTC. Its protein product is CASSSSGYGFYEQYF.

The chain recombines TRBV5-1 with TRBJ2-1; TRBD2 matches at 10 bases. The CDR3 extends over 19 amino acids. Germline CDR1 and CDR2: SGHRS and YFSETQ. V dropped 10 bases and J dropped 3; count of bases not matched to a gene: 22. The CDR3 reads CAGQSGAPSGRVVYNEQFF. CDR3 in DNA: TGCGCCGGGCAAAGTGGGGCTCCCAGCGGGAGGGTGGTCTACAATGAGCAGTTCTTC.

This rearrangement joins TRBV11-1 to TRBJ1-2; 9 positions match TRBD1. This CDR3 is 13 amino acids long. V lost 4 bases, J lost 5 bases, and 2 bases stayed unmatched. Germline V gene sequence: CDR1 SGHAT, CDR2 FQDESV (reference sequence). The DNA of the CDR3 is TGTGCCAGCAGCTCGGGACAGGGATATGGCTACACCTTC. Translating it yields CASSSGQGYGYTF.

The CDR3 loop reads CASSATSGRVEQYF. The CDR3 DNA reads as TGTGCCAGCAGCGCGACTAGCGGGAGGGTAGAGCAGTACTTC. The gene calls are TRBV6-1 and TRBJ2-7; 14 nucleotides agree with TRBD2. Germline V gene sequence: CDR1 MNHNS, CDR2 SASEGT. CDR3 length: 14 residues. V lost 6 bases to trimming and J lost 7 bases; unmatched junction nucleotides: 5.

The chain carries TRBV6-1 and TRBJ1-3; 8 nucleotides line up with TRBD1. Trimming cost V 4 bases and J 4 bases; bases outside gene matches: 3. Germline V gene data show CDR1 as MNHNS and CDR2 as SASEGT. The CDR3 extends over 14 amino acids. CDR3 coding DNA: TGTGCCAGCAGTGGGTGGGACAGGGGAAACACCATATATTTT. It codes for CASSGWDRGNTIYF.

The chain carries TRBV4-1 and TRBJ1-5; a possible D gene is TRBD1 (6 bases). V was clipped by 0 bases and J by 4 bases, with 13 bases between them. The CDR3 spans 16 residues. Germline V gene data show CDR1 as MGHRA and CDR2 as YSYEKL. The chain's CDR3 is CASSQDLAGENQPQHF. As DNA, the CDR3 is TGCGCCAGCAGCCAAGACCTGGCAGGGGAAAATCAGCCCCAGCATTTT.

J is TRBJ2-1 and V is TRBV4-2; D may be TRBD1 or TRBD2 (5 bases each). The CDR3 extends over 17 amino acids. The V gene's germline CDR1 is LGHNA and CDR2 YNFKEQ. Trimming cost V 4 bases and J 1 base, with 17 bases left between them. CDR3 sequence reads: CASSPISGGLSYNEQFF. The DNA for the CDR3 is TGTGCCAGCAGCCCGATTTCTGGGGGTTTGTCCTACAATGAGCAGTTCTTC.

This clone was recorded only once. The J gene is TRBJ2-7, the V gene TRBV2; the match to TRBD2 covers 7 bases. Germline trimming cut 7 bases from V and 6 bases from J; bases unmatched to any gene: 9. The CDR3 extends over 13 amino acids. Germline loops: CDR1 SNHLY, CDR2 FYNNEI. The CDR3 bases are TGTGCCAGCAATCCTTCGGGGGAGGGCGAGCAGTACTTC. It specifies CASNPSGEGEQYF.

This CDR3 is CASSLGLAGVFTDTQYF. The CDR3 DNA reads TGCGCCAGCAGCTTGGGGCTAGCGGGAGTGTTTACAGATACGCAGTATTTT. The gene calls are TRBV5-1 and TRBJ2-3, with 10 bases matching TRBD2. In germline, CDR1 is SGHRS, CDR2 YFSETQ. CDR3 length: 17 amino acids. V dropped 0 bases and J dropped 3; count of bases not matched to a gene: 7.

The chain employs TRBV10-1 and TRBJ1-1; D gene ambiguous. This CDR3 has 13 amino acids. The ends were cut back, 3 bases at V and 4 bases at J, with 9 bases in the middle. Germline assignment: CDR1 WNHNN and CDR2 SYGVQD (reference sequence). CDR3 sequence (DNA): TGCGCCAGCAGTGAAAGGTGGGCCACTGAAGCTTTCTTT. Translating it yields CASSERWATEAFF.

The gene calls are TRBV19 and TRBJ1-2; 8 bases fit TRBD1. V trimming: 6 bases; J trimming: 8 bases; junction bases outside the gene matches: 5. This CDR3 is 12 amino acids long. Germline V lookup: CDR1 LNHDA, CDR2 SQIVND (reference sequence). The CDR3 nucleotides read TGTGCCAGTAGATTCGGACAGGGCGGCTACACCTTC. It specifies CASRFGQGGYTF. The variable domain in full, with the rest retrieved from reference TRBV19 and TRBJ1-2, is DGGITQSPKYLFRKEGQNVTLSCEQNLNHDAMYWYRQDPGQGLRLIYYSQIVNDFQKGDIAEGYSVSREKKESFPLTVTSAQKNPTAFYLCASRFGQGGYTFGSGTRLTVV.

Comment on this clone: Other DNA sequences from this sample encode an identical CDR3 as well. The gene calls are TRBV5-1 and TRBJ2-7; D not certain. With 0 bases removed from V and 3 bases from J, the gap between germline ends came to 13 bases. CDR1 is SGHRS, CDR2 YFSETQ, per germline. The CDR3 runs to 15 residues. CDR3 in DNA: TGCGCCAGCAGCTTGGGGACCTCCGTCTTCTACGAGCAGTACTTC. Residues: CASSLGTSVFYEQYF.

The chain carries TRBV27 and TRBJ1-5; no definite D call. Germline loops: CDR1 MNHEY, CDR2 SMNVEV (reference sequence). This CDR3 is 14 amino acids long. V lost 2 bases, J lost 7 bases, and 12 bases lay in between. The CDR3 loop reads CASSLGEGYQPQHF. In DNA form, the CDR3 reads TGTGCCAGCAGTTTAGGGGAGGGATACCAGCCCCAGCATTTT.

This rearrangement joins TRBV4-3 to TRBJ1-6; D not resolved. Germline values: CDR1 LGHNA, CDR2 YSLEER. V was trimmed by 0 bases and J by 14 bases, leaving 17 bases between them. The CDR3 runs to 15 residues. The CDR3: CASSQDRLHHRALHF. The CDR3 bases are TGCGCCAGCAGCCAAGATAGGCTGCACCATAGGGCCCTCCACTTT.

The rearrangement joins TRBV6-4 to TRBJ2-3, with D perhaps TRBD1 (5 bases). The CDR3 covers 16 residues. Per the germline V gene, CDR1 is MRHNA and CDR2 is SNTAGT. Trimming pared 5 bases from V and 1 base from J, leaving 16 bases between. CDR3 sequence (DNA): TGTGCCAGCAGTAACAAGATCAGGGATCGCACAGATACGCAGTATTTT. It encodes CASSNKIRDRTDTQYF.

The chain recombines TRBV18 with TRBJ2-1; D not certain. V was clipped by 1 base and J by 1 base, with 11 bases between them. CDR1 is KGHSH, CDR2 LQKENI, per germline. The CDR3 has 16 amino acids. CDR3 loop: CASSPLAVLSYNEQFF. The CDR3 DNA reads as TGTGCCAGCTCACCACTCGCGGTACTATCCTACAATGAGCAGTTCTTC.

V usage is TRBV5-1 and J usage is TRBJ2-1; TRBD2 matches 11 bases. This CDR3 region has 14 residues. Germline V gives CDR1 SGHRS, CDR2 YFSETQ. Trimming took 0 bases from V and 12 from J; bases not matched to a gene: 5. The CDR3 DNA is TGCGCCAGCAGCTTGGAGACTAGCGGGGCCCGGCAGTTCTTC. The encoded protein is CASSLETSGARQFF.

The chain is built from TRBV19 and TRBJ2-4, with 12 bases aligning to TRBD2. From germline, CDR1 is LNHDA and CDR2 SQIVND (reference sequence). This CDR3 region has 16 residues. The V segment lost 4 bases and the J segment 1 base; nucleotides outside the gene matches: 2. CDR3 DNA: TGTGCCAGTAGTAGGACTAGCGGGATGGCCAAAAACATTCAGTACTTC. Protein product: CASSRTSGMAKNIQYF.